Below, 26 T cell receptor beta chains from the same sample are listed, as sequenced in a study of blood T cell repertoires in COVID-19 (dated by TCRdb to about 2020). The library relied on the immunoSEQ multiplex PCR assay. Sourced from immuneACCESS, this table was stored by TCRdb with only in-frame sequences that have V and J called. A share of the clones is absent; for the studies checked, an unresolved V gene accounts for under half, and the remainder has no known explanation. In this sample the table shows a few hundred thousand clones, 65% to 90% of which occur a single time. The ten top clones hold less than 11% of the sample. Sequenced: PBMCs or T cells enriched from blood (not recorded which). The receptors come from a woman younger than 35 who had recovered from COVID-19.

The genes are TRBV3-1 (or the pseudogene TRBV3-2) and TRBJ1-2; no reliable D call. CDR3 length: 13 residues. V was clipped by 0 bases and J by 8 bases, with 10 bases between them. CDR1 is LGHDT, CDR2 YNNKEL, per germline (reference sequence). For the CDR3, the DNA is TGTGCCAGCAGCCAAGATTTTAATGGCGGCTACACCTTC. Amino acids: CASSQDFNGGYTF.

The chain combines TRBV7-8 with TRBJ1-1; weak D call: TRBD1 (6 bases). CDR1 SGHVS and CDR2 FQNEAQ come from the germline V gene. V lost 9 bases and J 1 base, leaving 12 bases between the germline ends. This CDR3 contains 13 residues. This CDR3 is CASQKDRNTEAFF. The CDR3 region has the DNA TGTGCCAGTCAGAAGGACAGGAACACTGAAGCTTTCTTT.

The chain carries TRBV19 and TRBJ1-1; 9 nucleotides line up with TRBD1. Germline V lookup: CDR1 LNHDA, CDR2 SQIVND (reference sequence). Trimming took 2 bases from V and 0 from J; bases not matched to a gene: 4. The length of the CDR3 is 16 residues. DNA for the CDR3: TGTGCCAGTAGTATACAGACAGGGGGAATGAACACTGAAGCTTTCTTT. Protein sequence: CASSIQTGGMNTEAFF.

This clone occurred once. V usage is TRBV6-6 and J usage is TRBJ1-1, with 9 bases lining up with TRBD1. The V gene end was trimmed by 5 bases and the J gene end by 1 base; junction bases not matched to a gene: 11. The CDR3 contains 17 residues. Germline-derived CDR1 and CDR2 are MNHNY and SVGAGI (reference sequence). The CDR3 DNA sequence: TGTGCCAGCAGTCTCTTACAGGGGGCTCTATGGAACACTGAAGCTTTCTTT. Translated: CASSLLQGALWNTEAFF.

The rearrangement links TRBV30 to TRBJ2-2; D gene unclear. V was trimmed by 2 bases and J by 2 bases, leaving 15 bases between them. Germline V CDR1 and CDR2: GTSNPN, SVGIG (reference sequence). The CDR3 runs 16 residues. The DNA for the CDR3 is TGTGCCTGGAGTCAGGTGGCAACCCAAAACACCGGGGAGCTGTTTTTT. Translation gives CAWSQVATQNTGELFF. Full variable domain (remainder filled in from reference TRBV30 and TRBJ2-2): SQTIHQWPATLVQPVGSPLSLECTVEGTSNPNLYWYRQAAGRGLQLLFYSVGIGQISSEVPQNLSASRPQDRQFILSSKKLLLSDSGFYLCAWSQVATQNTGELFFGEGSRLTVL.

The CDR3 loop reads CASSLIWGEEDTEAFF. In nucleotides, the CDR3 is TGTGCCAGCAGCTTAATTTGGGGGGAGGAGGACACTGAAGCTTTCTTT. V usage is TRBV13 and J usage is TRBJ1-1; D perhaps matches TRBD1 (5 bases). The CDR3 consists of 16 residues. Germline V CDR1 and CDR2: PRHDT, FYEKMQ (reference sequence). The V end was cut by 2 bases, the J end by 3 bases, with 16 bases between. Supplemented by reference TRBV13 and TRBJ1-1, the full variable domain reads AAGVIQSPRHLIKEKRETATLKCYPIPRHDTVYWYQQGPGQDPQFLISFYEKMQSDKGSIPDRFSAQQFSDYHSELNMSSLELGDSALYFCASSLIWGEEDTEAFFGQGTRLTVV.

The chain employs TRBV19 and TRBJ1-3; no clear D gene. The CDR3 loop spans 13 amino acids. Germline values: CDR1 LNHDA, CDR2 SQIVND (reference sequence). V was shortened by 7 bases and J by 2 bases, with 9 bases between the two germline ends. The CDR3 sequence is CASTSRPGNTIYF. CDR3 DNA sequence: TGTGCCAGTACCAGCAGGCCTGGAAACACCATATATTTT.

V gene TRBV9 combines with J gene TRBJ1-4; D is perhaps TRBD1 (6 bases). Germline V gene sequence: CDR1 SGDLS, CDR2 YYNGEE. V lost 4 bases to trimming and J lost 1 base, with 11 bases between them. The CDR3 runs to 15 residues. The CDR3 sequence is CASSFTGITNEKLFF. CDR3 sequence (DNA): TGTGCCAGCAGCTTTACAGGGATAACTAATGAAAAACTGTTTTTT.

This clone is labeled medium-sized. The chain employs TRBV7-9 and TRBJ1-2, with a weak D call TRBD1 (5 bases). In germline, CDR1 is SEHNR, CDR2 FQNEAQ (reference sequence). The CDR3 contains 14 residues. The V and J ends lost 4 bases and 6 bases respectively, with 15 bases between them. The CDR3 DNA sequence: TGTGCCAGCAGCTCTACCGACAGTCTCGATGGCTACACCTTC. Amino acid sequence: CASSSTDSLDGYTF.

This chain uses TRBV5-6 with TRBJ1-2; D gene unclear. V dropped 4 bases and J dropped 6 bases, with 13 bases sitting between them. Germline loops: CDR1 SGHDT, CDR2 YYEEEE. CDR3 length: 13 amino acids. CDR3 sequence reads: CASSPAPGNGYTF. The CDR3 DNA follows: TGTGCCAGCAGCCCGGCCCCAGGAAATGGCTACACCTTC.

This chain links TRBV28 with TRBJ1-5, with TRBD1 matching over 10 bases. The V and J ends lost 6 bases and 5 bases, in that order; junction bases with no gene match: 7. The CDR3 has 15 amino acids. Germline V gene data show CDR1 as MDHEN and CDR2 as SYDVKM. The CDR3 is CASRGSGQGDQPQHF. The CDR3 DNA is TGTGCCAGCAGGGGCTCAGGACAGGGGGATCAGCCCCAGCATTTT.

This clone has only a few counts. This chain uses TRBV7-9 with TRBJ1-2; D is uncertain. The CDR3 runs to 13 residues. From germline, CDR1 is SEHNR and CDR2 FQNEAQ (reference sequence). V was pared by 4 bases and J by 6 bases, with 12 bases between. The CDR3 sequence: CASSSPTENGYTF. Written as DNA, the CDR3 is TGTGCCAGCAGCTCCCCAACAGAAAATGGCTACACCTTC.

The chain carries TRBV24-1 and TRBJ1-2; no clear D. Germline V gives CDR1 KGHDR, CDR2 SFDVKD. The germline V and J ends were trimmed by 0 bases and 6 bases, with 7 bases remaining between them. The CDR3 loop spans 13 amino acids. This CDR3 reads CATSDLTGDGYTF. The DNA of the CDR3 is TGTGCCACCAGTGATTTGACGGGAGATGGCTACACCTTC.

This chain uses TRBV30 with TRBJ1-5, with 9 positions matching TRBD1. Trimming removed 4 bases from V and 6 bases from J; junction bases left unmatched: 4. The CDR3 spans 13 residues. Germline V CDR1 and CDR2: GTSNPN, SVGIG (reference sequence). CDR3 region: CAWKDRGGQPQHF. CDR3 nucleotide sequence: TGTGCCTGGAAAGACAGGGGGGGTCAGCCCCAGCATTTT.

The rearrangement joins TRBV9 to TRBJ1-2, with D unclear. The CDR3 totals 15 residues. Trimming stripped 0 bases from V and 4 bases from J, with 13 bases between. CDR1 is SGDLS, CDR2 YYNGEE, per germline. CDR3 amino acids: CASSVDTAGSYGYTF. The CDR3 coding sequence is TGTGCCAGCAGCGTAGACACGGCGGGGAGCTATGGCTACACCTTC. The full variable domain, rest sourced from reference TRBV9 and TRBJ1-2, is DSGVTQTPKHLITATGQRVTLRCSPRSGDLSVYWYQQSLDQGLQFLIQYYNGEERAKGNILERFSAQQFPDLHSELNLSSLELGDSALYFCASSVDTAGSYGYTFGSGTRLTVV.

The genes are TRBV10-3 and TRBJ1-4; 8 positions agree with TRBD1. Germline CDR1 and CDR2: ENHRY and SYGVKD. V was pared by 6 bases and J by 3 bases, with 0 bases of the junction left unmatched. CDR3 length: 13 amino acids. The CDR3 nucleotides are TGTGCCATCAGACAGGGGGCTAATGAAAAACTGTTTTTT. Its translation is CAIRQGANEKLFF.

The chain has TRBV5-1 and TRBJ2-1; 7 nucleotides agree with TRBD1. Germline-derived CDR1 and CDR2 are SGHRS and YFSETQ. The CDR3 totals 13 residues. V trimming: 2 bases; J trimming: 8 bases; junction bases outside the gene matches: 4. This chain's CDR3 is CASSFNRGHEQFF. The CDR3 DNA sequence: TGCGCCAGCAGCTTTAACAGGGGCCATGAGCAGTTCTTC.

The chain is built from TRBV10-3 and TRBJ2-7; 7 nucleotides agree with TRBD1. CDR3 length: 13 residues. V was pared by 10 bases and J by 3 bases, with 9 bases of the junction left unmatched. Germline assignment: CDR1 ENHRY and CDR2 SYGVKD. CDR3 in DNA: TGTGCCACTTCCGGGACAGCCCTCTACGAGCAGTACTTC. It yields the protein CATSGTALYEQYF.

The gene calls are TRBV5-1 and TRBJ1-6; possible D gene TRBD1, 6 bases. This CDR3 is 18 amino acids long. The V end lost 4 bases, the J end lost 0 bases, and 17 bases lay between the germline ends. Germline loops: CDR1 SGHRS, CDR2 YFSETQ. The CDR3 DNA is TGCGCCAGCAGCCTAACAGGGCAGCCTAGCTCCTATAATTCACCCCTCCACTTT. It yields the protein CASSLTGQPSSYNSPLHF.

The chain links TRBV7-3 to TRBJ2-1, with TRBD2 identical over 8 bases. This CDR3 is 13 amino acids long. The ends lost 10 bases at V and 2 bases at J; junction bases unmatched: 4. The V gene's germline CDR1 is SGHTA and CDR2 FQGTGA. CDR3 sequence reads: CATGSGAYNEQFF. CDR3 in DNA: TGTGCCACCGGTAGCGGGGCCTACAATGAGCAGTTCTTC.

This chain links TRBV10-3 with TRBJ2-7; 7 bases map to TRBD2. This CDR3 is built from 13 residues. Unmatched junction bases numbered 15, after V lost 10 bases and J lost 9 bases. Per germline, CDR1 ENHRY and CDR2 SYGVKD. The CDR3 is CATWEGPQAGQYF. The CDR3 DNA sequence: TGTGCCACCTGGGAGGGTCCTCAGGCCGGGCAGTACTTC.

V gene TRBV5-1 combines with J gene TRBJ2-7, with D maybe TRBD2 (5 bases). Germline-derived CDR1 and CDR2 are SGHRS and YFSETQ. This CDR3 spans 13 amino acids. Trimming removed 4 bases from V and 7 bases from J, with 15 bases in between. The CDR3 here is CASSASGGSEQYF. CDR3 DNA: TGCGCCAGCAGCGCCAGCGGTGGCTCGGAGCAGTACTTC. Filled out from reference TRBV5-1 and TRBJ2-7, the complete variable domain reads KAGVTQTPRYLIKTRGQQVTLSCSPISGHRSVSWYQQTPGQGLQFLFEYFSETQRNKGNFPGRFSGRQFSNSRSEMNVSTLELGDSALYLCASSASGGSEQYFGPGTRLTVT.

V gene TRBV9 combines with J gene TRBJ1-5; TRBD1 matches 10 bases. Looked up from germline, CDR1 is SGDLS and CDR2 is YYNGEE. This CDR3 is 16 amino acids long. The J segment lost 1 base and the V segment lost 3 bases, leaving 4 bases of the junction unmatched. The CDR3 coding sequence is TGTGCCAGCAGCGCCGGGACAGGGGAGAGCAATCAGCCCCAGCATTTT. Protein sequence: CASSAGTGESNQPQHF. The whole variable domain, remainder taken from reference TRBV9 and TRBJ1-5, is DSGVTQTPKHLITATGQRVTLRCSPRSGDLSVYWYQQSLDQGLQFLIQYYNGEERAKGNILERFSAQQFPDLHSELNLSSLELGDSALYFCASSAGTGESNQPQHFGDGTRLSIL.

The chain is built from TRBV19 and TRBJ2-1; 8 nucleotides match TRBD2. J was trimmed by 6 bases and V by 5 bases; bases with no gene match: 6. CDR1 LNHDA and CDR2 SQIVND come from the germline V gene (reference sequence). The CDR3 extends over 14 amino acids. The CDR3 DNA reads TGTGCCAGTAGTCCCCAGCGGGAGAGCAATGAGCAGTTCTTC. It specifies CASSPQRESNEQFF.

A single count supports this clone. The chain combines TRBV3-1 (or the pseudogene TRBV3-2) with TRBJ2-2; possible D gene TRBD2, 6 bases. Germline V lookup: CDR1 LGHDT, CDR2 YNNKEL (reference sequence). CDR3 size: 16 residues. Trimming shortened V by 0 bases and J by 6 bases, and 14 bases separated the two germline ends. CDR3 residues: CASSQDTGVTAGELFF. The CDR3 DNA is TGTGCCAGCAGCCAAGATACGGGAGTCACGGCCGGGGAGCTGTTTTTT.

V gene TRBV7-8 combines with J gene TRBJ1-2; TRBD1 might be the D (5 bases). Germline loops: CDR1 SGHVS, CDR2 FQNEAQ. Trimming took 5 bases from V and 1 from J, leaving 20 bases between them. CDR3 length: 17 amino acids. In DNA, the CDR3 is TGTGCCAGCAGCCCCACAGGCGACCCGGCGTATAACTATGGCTACACCTTC. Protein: CASSPTGDPAYNYGYTF.